This T cell receptor (beta chain) appears in the sequencing data of a study of PD-1 blockade in classical Hodgkin lymphoma. Every patient relapsed after autologous stem cell transplantation, and brentuximab vedotin exposure varied. Profiled with immunoSEQ multiplex PCR; TCRdb holds only in-frame clones, not every one. The data show 95,000 to 100,000 clones, with 80% to 90% seen just once and more than 6.5% held by the top ten. In germline, CDR1 is SEHNR, CDR2 FQNEAQ (reference sequence). The V gene lost 1 base and the J gene lost 0 bases, with 6 bases spanning the gap. This CDR3 is built from 14 residues. Whole-study results and caveats: Newly diagnosed patients reportedly trailed healthy donors in baseline TCR diversity. After ASCT, patients who started nivolumab under 1 year later were excluded. At C4D1, TCR diversity had climbed significantly for CD4+ cells, though not for CD8+ cells. Newly diagnosed patients and complete responders had comparable diversity at baseline.

Comment on this clone: The antigen remains undetermined.

This clonotype was obtained from a human donor with classical Hodgkin lymphoma. The chain links TRBV7-9 to TRBJ1-2; D is undetermined. This specimen consisted of peripheral blood mononuclear cells (PBMCs), obtained before the second cycle of nivolumab. The CDR3 loop is CASSLEVANYGYTF. CDR3 coding DNA: TGTGCCAGCAGCTTAGAAGTAGCTAACTATGGCTACACCTTC.